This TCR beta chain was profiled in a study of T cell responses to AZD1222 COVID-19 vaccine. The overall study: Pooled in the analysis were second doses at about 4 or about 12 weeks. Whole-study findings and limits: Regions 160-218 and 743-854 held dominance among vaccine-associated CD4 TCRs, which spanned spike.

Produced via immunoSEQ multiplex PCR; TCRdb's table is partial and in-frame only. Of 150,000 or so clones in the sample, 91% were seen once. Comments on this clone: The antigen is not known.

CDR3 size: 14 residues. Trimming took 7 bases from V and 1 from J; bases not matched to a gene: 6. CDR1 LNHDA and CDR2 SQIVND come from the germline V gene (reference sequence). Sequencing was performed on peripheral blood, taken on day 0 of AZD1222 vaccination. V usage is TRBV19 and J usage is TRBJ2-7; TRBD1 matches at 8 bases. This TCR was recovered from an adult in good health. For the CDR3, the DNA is TGTGCCAGTACTCCCGGACAGGGTTCCTACGAGCAGTACTTC. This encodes CASTPGQGSYEQYF.